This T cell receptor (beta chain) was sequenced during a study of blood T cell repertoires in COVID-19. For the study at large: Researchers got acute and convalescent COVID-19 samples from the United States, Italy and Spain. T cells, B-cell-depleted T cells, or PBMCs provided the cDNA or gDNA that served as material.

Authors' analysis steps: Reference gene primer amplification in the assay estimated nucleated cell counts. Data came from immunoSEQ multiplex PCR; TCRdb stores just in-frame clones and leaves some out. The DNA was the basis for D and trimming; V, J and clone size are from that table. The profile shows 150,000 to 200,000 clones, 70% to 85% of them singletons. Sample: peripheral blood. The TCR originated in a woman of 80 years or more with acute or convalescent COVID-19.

In DNA form, the CDR3 reads TGTGCCAGTAACCGAGGAAAGGAGACCCAGTACTTC. Translating it yields CASNRGKETQYF. The rearrangement uses TRBV19 and TRBJ2-5; no clear D gene. The CDR3 consists of 12 residues. CDR1 is LNHDA, CDR2 SQIVND, per germline (reference sequence). Trimming cost V 7 bases and J 5 bases, with 11 bases left between them.